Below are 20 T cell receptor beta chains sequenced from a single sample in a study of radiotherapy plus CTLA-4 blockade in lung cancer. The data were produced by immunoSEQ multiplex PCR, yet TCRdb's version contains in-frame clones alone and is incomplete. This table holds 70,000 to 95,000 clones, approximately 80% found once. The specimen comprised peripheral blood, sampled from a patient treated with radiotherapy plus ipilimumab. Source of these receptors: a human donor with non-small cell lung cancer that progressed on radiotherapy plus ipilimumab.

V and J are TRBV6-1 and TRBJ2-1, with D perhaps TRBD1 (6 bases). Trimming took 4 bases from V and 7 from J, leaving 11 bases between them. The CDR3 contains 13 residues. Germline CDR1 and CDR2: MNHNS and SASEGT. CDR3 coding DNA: TGTGCCAGCAGTGTTACAGGGTATAATGAGCAGTTCTTC. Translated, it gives CASSVTGYNEQFF.

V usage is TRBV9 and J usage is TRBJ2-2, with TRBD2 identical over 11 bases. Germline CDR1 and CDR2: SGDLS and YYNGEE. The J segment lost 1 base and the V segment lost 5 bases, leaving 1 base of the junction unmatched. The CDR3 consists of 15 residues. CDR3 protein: CASRGTSGNTGELFF. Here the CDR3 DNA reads TGTGCCAGCAGAGGGACTAGCGGGAACACCGGGGAGCTGTTTTTT.

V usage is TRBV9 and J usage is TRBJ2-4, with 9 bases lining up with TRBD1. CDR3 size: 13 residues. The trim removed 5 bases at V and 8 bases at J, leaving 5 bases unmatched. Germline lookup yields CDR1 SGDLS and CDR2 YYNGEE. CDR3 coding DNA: TGTGCCAGCAGTAAACAGGGGGCGGACATTCAGTACTTC. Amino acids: CASSKQGADIQYF.

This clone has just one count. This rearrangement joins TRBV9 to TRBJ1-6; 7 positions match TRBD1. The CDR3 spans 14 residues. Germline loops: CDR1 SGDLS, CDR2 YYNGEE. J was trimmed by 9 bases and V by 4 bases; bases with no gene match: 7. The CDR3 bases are TGTGCCAGCAGCTCCAGGGACAGTTCTTCACCCCTCCACTTT. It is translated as CASSSRDSSSPLHF.

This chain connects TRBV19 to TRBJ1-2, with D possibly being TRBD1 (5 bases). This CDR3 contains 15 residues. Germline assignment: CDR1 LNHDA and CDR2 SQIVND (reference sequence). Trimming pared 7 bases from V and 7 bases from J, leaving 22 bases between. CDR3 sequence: CASTPGRGDGPGYTF. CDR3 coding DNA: TGTGCCAGTACCCCGGGGAGAGGGGATGGACCTGGCTACACCTTC.

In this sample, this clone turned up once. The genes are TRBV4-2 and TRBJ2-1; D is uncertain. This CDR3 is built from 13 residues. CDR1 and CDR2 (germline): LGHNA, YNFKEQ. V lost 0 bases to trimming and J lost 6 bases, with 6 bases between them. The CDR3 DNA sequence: TGTGCCAGCAGCCAAGACCCCGCCAATGAGCAGTTCTTC. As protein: CASSQDPANEQFF.

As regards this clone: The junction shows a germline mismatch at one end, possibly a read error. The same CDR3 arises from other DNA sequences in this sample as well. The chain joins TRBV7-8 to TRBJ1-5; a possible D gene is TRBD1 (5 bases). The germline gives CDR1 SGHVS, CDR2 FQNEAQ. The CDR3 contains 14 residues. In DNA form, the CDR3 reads TGTGCCAGCAGCCGTCGGCGGGGCAATCAGCCTCAGCATTTT. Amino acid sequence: CASSRRRGNQPQHF.

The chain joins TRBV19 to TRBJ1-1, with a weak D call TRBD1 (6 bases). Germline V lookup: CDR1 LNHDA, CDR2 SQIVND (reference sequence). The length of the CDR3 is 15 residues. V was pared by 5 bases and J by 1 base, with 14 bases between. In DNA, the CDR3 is TGTGCCAGTAGTCCTTGGGCAGGGGCGAACACTGAAGCTTTCTTT. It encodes CASSPWAGANTEAFF.

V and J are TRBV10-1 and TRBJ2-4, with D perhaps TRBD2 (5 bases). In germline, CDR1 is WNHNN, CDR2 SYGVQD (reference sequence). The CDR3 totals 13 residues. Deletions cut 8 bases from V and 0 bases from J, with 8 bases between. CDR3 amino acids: CASPGEAKNIQYF. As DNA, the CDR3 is TGCGCCAGCCCCGGGGAAGCCAAAAACATTCAGTACTTC.

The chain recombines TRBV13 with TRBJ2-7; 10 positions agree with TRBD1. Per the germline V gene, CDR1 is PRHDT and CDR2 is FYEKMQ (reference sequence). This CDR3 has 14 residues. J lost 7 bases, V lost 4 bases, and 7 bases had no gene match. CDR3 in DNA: TGTGCCAGCAGCTCCCGGGACAGGGGAGGGGAGCAGTACTTC. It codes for CASSSRDRGGEQYF.

CDR3: CASSPWTGDVGTEAFF. Written as DNA, the CDR3 is TGTGCCAGCAGTCCTTGGACAGGGGACGTTGGCACTGAAGCTTTCTTT. The chain joins TRBV28 to TRBJ1-1, with TRBD1 matching over 9 bases. The CDR3 runs to 16 residues. Germline trimming cut 5 bases from V and 4 bases from J; bases unmatched to any gene: 11. Germline V CDR1 and CDR2: MDHEN, SYDVKM.

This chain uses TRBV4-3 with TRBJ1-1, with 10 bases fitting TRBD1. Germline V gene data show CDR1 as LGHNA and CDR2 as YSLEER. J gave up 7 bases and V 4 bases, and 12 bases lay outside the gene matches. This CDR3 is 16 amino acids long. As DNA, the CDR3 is TGCGCCAGCAGCCCTCACCCGACAGGGGGCAAGGGTGAAGCTTTCTTT. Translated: CASSPHPTGGKGEAFF.

Written as DNA, the CDR3 is TGTGCCAGCAGCTTTGGGGGGGAGAAAGGGCCCCAGCATTTT. Its translation: CASSFGGEKGPQHF. This sequence joins TRBV7-2 and TRBJ1-5; TRBD1 is a possible D gene (5 bases). CDR1 and CDR2 from the germline V gene are SGHTA and FQGNSA. V dropped 3 bases and J dropped 9 bases, with 15 bases sitting between them. The CDR3 contains 14 residues.

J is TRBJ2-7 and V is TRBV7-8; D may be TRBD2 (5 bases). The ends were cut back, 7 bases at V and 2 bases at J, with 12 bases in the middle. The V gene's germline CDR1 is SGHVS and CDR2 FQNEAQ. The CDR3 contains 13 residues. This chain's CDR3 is CASTRAETYEQYF. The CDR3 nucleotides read TGTGCCAGCACGCGGGCGGAAACCTACGAGCAGTACTTC.

The CDR3 is CASSPLSGGYEQYF. The DNA of the CDR3 is TGTGCCAGCAGCCCCCTTTCGGGAGGGTACGAGCAGTACTTC. V usage is TRBV9 and J usage is TRBJ2-7; TRBD2 agrees at 8 bases. V was pared by 4 bases and J by 4 bases, with 7 bases of the junction left unmatched. The CDR3 is 14 amino acids. Germline V gene data show CDR1 as SGDLS and CDR2 as YYNGEE.

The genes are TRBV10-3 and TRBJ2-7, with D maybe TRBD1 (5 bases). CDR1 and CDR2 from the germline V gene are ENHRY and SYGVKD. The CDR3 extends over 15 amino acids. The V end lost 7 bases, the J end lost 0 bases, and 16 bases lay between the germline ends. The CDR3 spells CAITSRAGNSYEQYF. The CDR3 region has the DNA TGTGCCATCACCTCCCGGGCAGGGAACTCCTACGAGCAGTACTTC.

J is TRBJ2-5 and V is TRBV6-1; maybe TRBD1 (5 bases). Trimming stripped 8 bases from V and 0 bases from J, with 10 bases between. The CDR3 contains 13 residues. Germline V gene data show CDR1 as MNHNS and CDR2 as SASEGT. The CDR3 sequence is CASQKDNQETQYF. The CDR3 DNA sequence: TGTGCCAGCCAAAAGGACAACCAAGAGACCCAGTACTTC.

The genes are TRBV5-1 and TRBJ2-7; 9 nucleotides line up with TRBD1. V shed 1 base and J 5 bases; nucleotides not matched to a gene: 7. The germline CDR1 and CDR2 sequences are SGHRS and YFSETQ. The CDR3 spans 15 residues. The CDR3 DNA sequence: TGCGCCAGCAGCTTGCTGGGACAGGGACGGAACGAGCAGTACTTC. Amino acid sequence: CASSLLGQGRNEQYF.

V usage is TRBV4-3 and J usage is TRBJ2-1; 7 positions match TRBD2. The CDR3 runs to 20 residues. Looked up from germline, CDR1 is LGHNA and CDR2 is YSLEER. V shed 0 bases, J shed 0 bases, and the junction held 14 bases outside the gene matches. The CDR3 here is CASSQDFLKRGGSSYNEQFF. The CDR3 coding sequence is TGCGCCAGCAGCCAAGATTTCCTAAAGCGGGGTGGGAGCTCCTACAATGAGCAGTTCTTC.

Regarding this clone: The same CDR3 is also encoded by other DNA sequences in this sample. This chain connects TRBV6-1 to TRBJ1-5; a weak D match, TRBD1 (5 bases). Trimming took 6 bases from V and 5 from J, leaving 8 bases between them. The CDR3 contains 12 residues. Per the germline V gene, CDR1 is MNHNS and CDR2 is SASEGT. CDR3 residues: CASSPGYQPQHF. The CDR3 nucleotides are TGTGCCAGCAGCCCAGGGTATCAGCCCCAGCATTTT.